The 3 T cell receptor beta chains below all came from one sample that was sequenced in a study of blood T cells in healthy people across ages. The authors ran a second PCR of 7 to 11 cycles using a sample-barcoded 5' primer and a J-beta primer mix. MiXCR was run by TCRdb on the 5' RACE reads, yielding one entry per CDR3 protein. The table shows approximately 400,000 distinct CDR3 sequences, with about 52% occurring only once. Source material: blood. The origin of the receptors is a man aged 55 to 70 in good health.

This clonotype was observed a few times. The J gene is TRBJ1-2, the V gene TRBV7-6, with D perhaps TRBD1 (6 bases). The CDR3 length is 14 residues. Germline CDR1 is SGHVS and CDR2 is FNYEAQ. The V end was cut by 2 bases, the J end by 4 bases, with 11 bases between. CDR3: CASSLSDRSYGYTF. In DNA form, the CDR3 reads TGTGCCAGCAGCTTATCGGACAGATCCTATGGCTACACCTTC.

V usage is TRBV14 and J usage is TRBJ2-2, with D possibly being TRBD2 (5 bases). The CDR3 has 15 residues. Trimming took off 4 bases at V and 0 bases at J, with 9 bases between the two ends. Germline lookup yields CDR1 SGHDN and CDR2 FVKESK. CDR3 bases: TGTGCCAGCAGCCGTAGCGACGCGAACACCGGGGAGCTGTTTTTT. Its protein is CASSRSDANTGELFF.

The chain combines TRBV20-1 with TRBJ2-7; TRBD2 matches 10 bases. The CDR3 is 13 residues long. Per the germline V gene, CDR1 is DFQATT and CDR2 is SNEGSKA (reference sequence). The junction had 8 bases not matched to a gene; V was cut back by 5 bases and J by 7 bases. This chain's CDR3 is CSALAGVLNEQYV. The CDR3 region has the DNA TGCAGTGCTCTAGCGGGAGTCTTGAATGAGCAGTACGTC.